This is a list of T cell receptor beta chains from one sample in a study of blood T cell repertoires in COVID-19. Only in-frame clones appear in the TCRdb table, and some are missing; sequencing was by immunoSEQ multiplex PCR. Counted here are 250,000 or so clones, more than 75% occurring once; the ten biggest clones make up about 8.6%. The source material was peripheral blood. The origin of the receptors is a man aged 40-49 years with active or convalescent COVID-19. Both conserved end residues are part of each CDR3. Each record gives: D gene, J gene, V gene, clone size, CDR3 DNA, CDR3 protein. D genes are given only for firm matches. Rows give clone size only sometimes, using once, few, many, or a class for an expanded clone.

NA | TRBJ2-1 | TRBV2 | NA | TGTGCCAGCAGTGAGGGACTCCCACCCGTCGATGAGCAGTTCTTC | CASSEGLPPVDEQFF
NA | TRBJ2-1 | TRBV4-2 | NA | TGTGCCAGCAGCCAAGCCCCCGGGGGTCTCTACAATGAGCAGTTCTTC | CASSQAPGGLYNEQFF
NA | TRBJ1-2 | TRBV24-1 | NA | TGTGCCACCAGTGACAGGGGTTCGGGCTACACCTTC | CATSDRGSGYTF
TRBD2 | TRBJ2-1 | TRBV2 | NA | TGTGCCAGCAGTAATAGCGGGAGTACCTACAATGAGCAGTTCTTC | CASSNSGSTYNEQFF
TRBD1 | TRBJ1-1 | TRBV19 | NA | TGTGCCAGTAGAAGGTCCGGGACAGGGACCACTGAAGCTTTCTTT | CASRRSGTGTTEAFF
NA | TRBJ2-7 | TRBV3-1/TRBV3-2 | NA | TGTGCCAGCAGCCAAGCGAGAAACGAGCAGTACTTC | CASSQARNEQYF
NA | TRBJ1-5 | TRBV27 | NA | TGTGCCAGCAGTTTACAGGCAGGGAATCAGCCCCAGCATTTT | CASSLQAGNQPQHF
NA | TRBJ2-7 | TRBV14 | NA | TGTGCCAGCAGCCAAGATGTAAACGAGCAGTACTTC | CASSQDVNEQYF
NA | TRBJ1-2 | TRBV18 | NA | TGTGCCAGCTCACGAGGGACACCATCGGCTAACTATGGCTACACCTTC | CASSRGTPSANYGYTF
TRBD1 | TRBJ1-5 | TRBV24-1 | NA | TGTGCCACCAGTGATCCGACAGGGGGCAATCAGCCCCAGCATTTT | CATSDPTGGNQPQHF
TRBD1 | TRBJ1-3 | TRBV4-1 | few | TGCGCCAGCAGCCTAAGGACAGGACCGCCTGGAAACACCATATATTTT | CASSLRTGPPGNTIYF
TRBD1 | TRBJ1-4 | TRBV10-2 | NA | TGCGCCAGCCTACCGGGACAGGGTAATGAAAAACTGTTTTTT | CASLPGQGNEKLFF
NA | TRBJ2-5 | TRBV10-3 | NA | TGTGCCATCAGTGAGCCTGGGACATACAAAGAGACCCAGTACTTC | CAISEPGTYKETQYF
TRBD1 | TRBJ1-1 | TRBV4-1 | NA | TGCGCCAGCAGCCAGCCGTCATCACAGGGGAGTTTTAGGTTTACTGAAGCTTTCTTT | CASSQPSSQGSFRFTEAFF
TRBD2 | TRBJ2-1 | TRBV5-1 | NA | TGCGCCAGCAGCTTTTCGGGAGGGCTCGGGTACAATGAGCAGTTCTTC | CASSFSGGLGYNEQFF
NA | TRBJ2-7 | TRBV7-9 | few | TGTGCCAGCAGCTTAGTGGGAGAAGGCGAGCAGTACTTC | CASSLVGEGEQYF
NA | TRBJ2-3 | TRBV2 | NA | TGTGCCAGCACGGTCCGGGGTACGCAGTATTTT | CASTVRGTQYF
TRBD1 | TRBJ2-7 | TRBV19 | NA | TGTGCCAGTAAAGGGACAGGGGTCTACGAGCAGTACTTC | CASKGTGVYEQYF
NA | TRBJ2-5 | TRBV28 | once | TGTGCCAGCAGGGCCTCGGGAGCGGCACAAGAGACCCAGTACTTC | CASRASGAAQETQYF
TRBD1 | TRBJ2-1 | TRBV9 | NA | TGTGCCAGCAGCCTTAGTGGGACAGTCTACAATGAGCAGTTCTTC | CASSLSGTVYNEQFF
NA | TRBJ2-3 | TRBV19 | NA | TGTGCCACCTTCGACCCGGCGGGGACAGATACGCAGTATTTT | CATFDPAGTDTQYF
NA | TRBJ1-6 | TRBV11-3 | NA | TGTGCCAGCAGCTCCGGGACATACGGTTCACCCCTCCACTTT | CASSSGTYGSPLHF
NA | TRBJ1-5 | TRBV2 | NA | TGTGCCAGCTCGGGGGAGTTTAGCAATCAGCCCCAGCATTTT | CASSGEFSNQPQHF
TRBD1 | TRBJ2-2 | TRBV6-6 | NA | TGTGCCAGCAGTTACCCCACAGGGGACACCGGGGAGCTGTTTTTT | CASSYPTGDTGELFF
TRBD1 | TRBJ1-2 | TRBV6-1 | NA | TGTGCCAGCAGTGAACAGGGGGGTGGCCCTTATGGCTACACCTTC | CASSEQGGGPYGYTF
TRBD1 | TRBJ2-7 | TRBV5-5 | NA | TGTGCCAGCAGCTCCCCAGGGGGCTACGAGCAGTACTTC | CASSSPGGYEQYF
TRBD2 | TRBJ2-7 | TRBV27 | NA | TGTGCCAGCAGTTCCCCGGGGACTAGCGGGAGCTACGAGCAGTACTTC | CASSSPGTSGSYEQYF
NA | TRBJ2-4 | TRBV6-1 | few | TGTGCCAGCAGTGCAGCCCCTGGGAGAAACATTCAGTACTTC | CASSAAPGRNIQYF
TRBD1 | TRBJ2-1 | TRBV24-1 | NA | TGTGCCACCAGTGATTCGGGGAGACAGGGCACCAATGAGCAGTTCTTC | CATSDSGRQGTNEQFF
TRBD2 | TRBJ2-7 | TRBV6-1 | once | TGTGCCAGCAGTGAGGAAGCGGGAGGGCCCTACGAGCAGTACTTC | CASSEEAGGPYEQYF